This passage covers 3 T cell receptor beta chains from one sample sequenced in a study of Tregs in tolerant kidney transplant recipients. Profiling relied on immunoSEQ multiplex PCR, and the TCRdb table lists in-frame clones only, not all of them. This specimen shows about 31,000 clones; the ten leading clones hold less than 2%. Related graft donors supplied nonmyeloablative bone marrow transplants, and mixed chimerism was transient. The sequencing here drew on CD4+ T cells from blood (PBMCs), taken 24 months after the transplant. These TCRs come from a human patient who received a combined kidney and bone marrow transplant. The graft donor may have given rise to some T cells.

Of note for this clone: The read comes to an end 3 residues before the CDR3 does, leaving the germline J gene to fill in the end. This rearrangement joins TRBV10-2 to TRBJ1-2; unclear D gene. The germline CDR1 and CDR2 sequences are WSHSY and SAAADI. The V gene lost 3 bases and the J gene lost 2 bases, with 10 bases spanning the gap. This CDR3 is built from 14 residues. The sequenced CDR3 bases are TGCGCCAGCAGTGATTCCGGCAGGAACTATGGC. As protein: CASSDSGRNYG. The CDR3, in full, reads CASSDSGRNYGYTF.

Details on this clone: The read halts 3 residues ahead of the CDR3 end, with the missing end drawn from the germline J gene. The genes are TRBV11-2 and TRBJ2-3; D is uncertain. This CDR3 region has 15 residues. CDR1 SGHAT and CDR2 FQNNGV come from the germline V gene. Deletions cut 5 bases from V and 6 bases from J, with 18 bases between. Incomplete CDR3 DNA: TGTGCCAGCAGCCCGAATCCCCTGGGCCGGGATACG. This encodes CASSPNPLGRDT. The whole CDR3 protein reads CASSPNPLGRDTQYF.

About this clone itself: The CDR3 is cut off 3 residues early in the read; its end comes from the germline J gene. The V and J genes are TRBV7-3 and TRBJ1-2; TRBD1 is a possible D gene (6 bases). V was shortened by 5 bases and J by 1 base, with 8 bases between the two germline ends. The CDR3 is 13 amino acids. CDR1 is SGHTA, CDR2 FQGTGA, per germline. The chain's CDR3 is CASSADSNYGYTF. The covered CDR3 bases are TGTGCCAGCAGCGCGGACAGTAACTATGGC.